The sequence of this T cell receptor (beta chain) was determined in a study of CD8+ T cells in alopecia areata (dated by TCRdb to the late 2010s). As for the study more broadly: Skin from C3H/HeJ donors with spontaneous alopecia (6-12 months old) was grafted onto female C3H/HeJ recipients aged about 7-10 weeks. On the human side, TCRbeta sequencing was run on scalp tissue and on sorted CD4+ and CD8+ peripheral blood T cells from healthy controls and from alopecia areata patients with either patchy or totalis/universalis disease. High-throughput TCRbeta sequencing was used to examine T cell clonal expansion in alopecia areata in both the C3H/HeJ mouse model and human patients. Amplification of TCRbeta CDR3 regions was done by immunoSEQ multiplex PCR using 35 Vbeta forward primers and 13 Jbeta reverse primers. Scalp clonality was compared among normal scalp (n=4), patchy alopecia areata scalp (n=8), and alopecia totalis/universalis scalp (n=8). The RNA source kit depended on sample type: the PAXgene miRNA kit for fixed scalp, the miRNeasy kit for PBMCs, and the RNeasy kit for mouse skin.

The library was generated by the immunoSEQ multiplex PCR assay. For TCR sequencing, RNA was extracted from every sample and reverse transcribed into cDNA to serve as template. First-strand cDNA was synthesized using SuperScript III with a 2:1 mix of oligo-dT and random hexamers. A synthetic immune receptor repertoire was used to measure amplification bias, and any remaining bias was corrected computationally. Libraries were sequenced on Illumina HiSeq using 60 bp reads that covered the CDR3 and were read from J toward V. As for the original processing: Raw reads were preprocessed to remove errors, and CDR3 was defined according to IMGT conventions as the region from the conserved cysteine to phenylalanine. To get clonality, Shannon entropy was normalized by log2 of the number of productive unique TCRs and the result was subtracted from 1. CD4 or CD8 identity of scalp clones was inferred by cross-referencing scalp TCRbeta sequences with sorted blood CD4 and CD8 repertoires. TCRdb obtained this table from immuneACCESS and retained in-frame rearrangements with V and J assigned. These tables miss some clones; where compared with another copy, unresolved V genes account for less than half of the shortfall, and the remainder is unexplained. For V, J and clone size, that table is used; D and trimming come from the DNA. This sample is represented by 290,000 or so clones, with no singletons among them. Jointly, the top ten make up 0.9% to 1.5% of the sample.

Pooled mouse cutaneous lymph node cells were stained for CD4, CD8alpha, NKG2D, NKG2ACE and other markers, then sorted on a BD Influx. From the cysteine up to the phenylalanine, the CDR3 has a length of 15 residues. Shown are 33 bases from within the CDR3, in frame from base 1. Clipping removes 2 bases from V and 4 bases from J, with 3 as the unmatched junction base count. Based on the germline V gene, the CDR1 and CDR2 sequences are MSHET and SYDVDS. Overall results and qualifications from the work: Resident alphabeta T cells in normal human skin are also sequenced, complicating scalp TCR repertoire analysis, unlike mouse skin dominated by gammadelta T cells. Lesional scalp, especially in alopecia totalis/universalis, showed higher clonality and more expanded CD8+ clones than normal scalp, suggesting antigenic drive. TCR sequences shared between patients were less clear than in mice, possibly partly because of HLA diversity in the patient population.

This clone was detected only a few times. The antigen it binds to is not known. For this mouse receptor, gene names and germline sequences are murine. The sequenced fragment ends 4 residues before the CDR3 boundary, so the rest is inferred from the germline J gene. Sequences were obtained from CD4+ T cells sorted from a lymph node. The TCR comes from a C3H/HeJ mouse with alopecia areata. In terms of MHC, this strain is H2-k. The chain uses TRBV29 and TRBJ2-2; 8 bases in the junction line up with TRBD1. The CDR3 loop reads CASSLPGGSTGQLYF. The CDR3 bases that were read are TGTGCTAGCAGTTTACCAGGGGGCTCCACCGGG.